Presented here are 8 T cell receptor beta chains from one specimen sequenced in a study of blood T cell repertoires in COVID-19. The method was immunoSEQ multiplex PCR; TCRdb's version includes in-frame clones alone and lacks a portion of them. The table shows 540,000 or so clones, with approximately 91% occurring only once. Sequences were obtained from peripheral blood. The receptors stem from a woman in her fifties or sixties with COVID-19, enrolled during active disease.

The chain combines TRBV6-6 with TRBJ1-2, with 9 bases aligning to TRBD1. The CDR3 runs 16 residues. J was trimmed by 5 bases and V by 0 bases; bases with no gene match: 7. Germline CDR1 and CDR2: MNHNY and SVGAGI (reference sequence). The CDR3 region has the DNA TGTGCCAGCAGTTACTCCCGGGACAGGGAGAAATATGGCTACACCTTC. Its translation is CASSYSRDREKYGYTF.

V and J are TRBV11-3 and TRBJ1-2, with a weak D call TRBD1 (6 bases). The CDR3 runs to 15 residues. CDR1 SGHNT and CDR2 YENEEA come from the germline V gene. V lost 8 bases, J lost 3 bases, and 19 bases lay in between. CDR3 residues: CASDSTGGGHYGYTF. For the CDR3, the DNA is TGTGCCAGCGACTCGACCGGGGGGGGCCACTATGGCTACACCTTC.

This rearrangement joins TRBV2 to TRBJ1-2; possible D gene TRBD1, 5 bases. The V end was cut by 5 bases, the J end by 7 bases, with 14 bases between. The length of the CDR3 is 13 residues. Germline V CDR1 and CDR2: SNHLY, FYNNEI. CDR3 protein: CASSSRGVSGYTF. DNA for the CDR3: TGTGCCAGCAGTAGTCGGGGGGTCTCTGGCTACACCTTC.

The chain combines TRBV6-6 with TRBJ2-2, with D tentatively TRBD2 (6 bases). In germline, CDR1 is MNHNY, CDR2 SVGAGI (reference sequence). V was cut by 6 bases and J by 0 bases, with 11 bases left in between. This CDR3 has 15 amino acids. The CDR3 DNA follows: TGTGCCAGCAGCCGGACTACCTCGAACACCGGGGAGCTGTTTTTT. Amino acid sequence: CASSRTTSNTGELFF.

The gene calls are TRBV5-1 and TRBJ1-2; 7 nucleotides match TRBD1. This CDR3 contains 15 residues. CDR1 is SGHRS and CDR2 is YFSETQ in the germline V gene. V trimming: 3 bases; J trimming: 2 bases; junction bases outside the gene matches: 7. The CDR3 loop reads CASSSAGTVNYGYTF. Written as DNA, the CDR3 is TGCGCCAGCAGCTCCGCCGGGACAGTCAACTATGGCTACACCTTC.

V gene TRBV6-5 combines with J gene TRBJ2-7, with 9 bases aligning to TRBD1. The CDR3 is made up of 14 amino acids. V was pared by 4 bases and J by 5 bases, with 6 bases of the junction left unmatched. Germline CDR1 reads MNHEY; CDR2 reads SVGAGI. CDR3 sequence: CASSSGTGWNEQYF. As DNA, the CDR3 is TGTGCCAGCAGTTCCGGGACAGGGTGGAACGAGCAGTACTTC.

The chain carries TRBV6-5 and TRBJ1-2; 9 nucleotides agree with TRBD1. The germline CDR1 and CDR2 sequences are MNHEY and SVGAGI. V lost 6 bases, J lost 3 bases, and 8 bases stayed unmatched. The CDR3 has 15 amino acids. In DNA form, the CDR3 reads TGTGCCAGCAGCACCCGGGACAGGGACGACTATGGCTACACCTTC. Its translation: CASSTRDRDDYGYTF.

The chain combines TRBV3-1 (or the pseudogene TRBV3-2) with TRBJ2-1, with D possibly matching TRBD1 (5 bases). The CDR3 is 17 residues long. The V gene's germline CDR1 is LGHDT and CDR2 YNNKEL (reference sequence). Trimming removed 4 bases from V and 2 bases from J, with 18 bases in between. DNA for the CDR3: TGTGCCAGCAGCCCCGCTCCTACAGGTTCCCCCTACAATGAGCAGTTCTTC. It yields the protein CASSPAPTGSPYNEQFF.